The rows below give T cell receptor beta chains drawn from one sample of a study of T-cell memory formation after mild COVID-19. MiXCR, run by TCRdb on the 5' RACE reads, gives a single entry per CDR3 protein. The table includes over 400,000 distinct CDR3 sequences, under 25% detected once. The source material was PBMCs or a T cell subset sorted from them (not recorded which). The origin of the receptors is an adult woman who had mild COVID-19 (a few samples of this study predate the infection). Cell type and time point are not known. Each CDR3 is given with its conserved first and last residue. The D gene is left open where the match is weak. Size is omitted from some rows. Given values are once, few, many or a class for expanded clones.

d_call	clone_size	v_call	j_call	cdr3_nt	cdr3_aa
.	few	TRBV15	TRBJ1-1	TGTGCCACCAGCAGAGACCTGGACACTGAAGCTTTCTTT	CATSRDLDTEAFF
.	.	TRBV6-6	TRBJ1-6	TGTGCCAGCAGCCAAAACGGGGGCGGAAATTCACCCCTCCACTTT	CASSQNGGGNSPLHF
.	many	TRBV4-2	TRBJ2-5	TGTGCCAGCAGCCAAGCTCAAGAGACCCAGTACTTC	CASSQAQETQYF
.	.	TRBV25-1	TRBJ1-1	TGTGCCAGCAGTGAACGGGGGATAACTGAAGCTTTCTTT	CASSERGITEAFF
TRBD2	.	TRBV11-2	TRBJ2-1	TGTGCCAGCAGCTTAAATCGGGGTAGCGGGAATGAGCAGTTCTTC	CASSLNRGSGNEQFF
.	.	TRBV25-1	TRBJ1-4	TGTGCCAGCAGTCCCACCCTAGGAGGGGCCAATGAAAAACTGTTTTTT	CASSPTLGGANEKLFF
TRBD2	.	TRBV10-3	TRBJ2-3	TGTGCCATCAGTGAGGTAGCGGGAGCCCCAGATACGCAGTATTTT	CAISEVAGAPDTQYF
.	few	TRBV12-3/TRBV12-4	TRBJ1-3	TGTGCCAGCAGTCCCCACGGGAGCTCTGGAAACACCATATATTTT	CASSPHGSSGNTIYF
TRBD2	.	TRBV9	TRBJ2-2	TGTGCCAGCAGCGTAGGCGGTTTGGGACTAGCGGCGACCGGGGAGCTGTTTTTT	CASSVGGLGLAATGELFF
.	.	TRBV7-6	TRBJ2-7	TGTGCCAGCAGCTCGCAGGGGTTTTCAGGGTACGAGCAGTACTTC	CASSSQGFSGYEQYF
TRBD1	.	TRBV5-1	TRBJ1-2	TGCGCCAGCAGCTCGACAGGGGGCGCGGGCTATGGCTACACCTTC	CASSSTGGAGYGYTF
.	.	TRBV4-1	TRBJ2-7	TGCGCCAGCAGCCAGGGAGGCAGTCTTAGGTCCTACGAGCAGTACTTC	CASSQGGSLRSYEQYF
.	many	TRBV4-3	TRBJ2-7	TGTGCCAGCAGCCAAGATGGGGGCTACGAGCAGTACTTC	CASSQDGGYEQYF
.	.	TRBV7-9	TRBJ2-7	TGTGCCAGCAGCCCCCTCGGGGCCTGGGAGCAGTACTTC	CASSPLGAWEQYF
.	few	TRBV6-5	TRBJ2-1	TGTGCCAGCAGTATAGGTTCCAATGAGCAGTTCTTC	CASSIGSNEQFF
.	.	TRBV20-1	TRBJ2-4	TGCAGTGCTAGAGGTGCCTCATTTGGGGGCCAAACGGGCATTCAGTACTTC	CSARGASFGGQTGIQYF
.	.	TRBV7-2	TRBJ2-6	TGTGCCAGCAGCACAGACTCGGGGTATGGGGCCAACGTCCTGACTTTC	CASSTDSGYGANVLTF
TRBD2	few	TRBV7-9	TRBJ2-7	TGTGCCATTCTCCCCCGGGAGGGGCCCAACGAGCAGTACTTC	CAILPREGPNEQYF
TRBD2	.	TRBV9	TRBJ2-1	TGTGCCAGCACCGTGGGGTCTAGCGGAACCTACAATGAGCAGTTCTTC	CASTVGSSGTYNEQFF
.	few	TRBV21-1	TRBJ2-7	TGTGCCAGCAGCGAGGTTGACTCCTACGAGCAGTACTTC	CASSEVDSYEQYF
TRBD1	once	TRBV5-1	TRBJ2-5	TGCGCCAGCAGCTTCGGACAGGCACAAGAGACCCAGTACTTC	CASSFGQAQETQYF
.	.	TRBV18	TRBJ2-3	TGTGCCAGCTCTCCCTGGGAAACAGATACGCAGTATTTT	CASSPWETDTQYF
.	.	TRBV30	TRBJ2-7	TGTGCCTGGAGTGTACTGGGCAACTCCTACGAGCAGTACTTC	CAWSVLGNSYEQYF
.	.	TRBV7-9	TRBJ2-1	TGTGCCAGCAGCAAAGTGGGGGAAAATGAGCAGTTCTTC	CASSKVGENEQFF
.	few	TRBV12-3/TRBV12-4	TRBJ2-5	TGTGCCAGCAGTTCCAGTTTGGTGGCCCAGTACTTC	CASSSSLVAQYF
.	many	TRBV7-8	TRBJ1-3	TGTGCCAGCAGCTCTCGCCGGGGGGTCTCTGGAAACACCATATATTTT	CASSSRRGVSGNTIYF
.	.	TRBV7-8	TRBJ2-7	TGTGCCAGCAGCGACCTAGCAGGGGACGAGCAGTACTTC	CASSDLAGDEQYF
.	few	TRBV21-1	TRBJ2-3	TGTGCCAGCAGCTCGGGACAGGGGCGCACAGATACGCAGTATTTT	CASSSGQGRTDTQYF
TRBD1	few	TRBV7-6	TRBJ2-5	TGTGCCAGCAGCTCTAGGGACAGGGGGATCTTGGAGACCCAGTACTTC	CASSSRDRGILETQYF
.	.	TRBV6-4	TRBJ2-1	TGTGCCAGCAGTGACTTGCAGGGGGGAAAGTACAATGAGCAGTTCTTC	CASSDLQGGKYNEQFF
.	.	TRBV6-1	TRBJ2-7	TGTGCCAGCACCATCGAGGGGGGAGGTAGTTCCTACGAGCAGTACTTC	CASTIEGGGSSYEQYF
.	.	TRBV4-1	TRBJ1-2	TGCGCCAGCAGCCAAGATCCCGACAGCTCCCTTTATGGCTACACCTTC	CASSQDPDSSLYGYTF
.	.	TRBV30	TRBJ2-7	TGTGCCTGGAGTGAGGGGGGGGCCTCCTACGAGCAGTACTTC	CAWSEGGASYEQYF
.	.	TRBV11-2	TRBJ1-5	TGTGCCAGCAGTCAGAACGTCCCGGGACCCAATCAGCCCCAGCATTTT	CASSQNVPGPNQPQHF
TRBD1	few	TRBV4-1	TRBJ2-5	TGCGCCAGCAGTCAAACAGGGGTTACGAAAGTAGAGACCCAGTACTTC	CASSQTGVTKVETQYF
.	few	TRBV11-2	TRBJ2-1	TGTGCCAGCAGCTTTTATCCGGCGGATGAGCAGTTCTTC	CASSFYPADEQFF
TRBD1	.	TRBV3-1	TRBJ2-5	TGTGCCAGCAGCCCCCGGGACAGGCGGCAAGAGACCCAGTACTTC	CASSPRDRRQETQYF
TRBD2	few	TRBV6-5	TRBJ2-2	TGTGCCAGCAGTTATCTTGCGGGAGCCACCGGGGAGCTGTTTTTT	CASSYLAGATGELFF
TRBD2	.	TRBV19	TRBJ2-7	TGTGCCAGTAGTATTCCTGGGAGGGGCTACTACGAGCAGTACTTC	CASSIPGRGYYEQYF
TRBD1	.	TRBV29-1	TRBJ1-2	TGCAGCGTCGATGAGACAGGGGGTGCCTATGGCTACACCTTC	CSVDETGGAYGYTF